The entry below describes one T cell receptor beta chain. Antigen specificity is unknown. The data were taken from a study of radiotherapy plus CTLA-4 blockade in lung cancer. Across the study: Objective response was observed in roughly 20% of patients, and disease control in roughly 33%.

Findings and caveats of the study: Early clone dynamics of blood T cells, plus interferon-beta, reportedly predicted response best.

Sequencing used immunoSEQ multiplex PCR; TCRdb keeps in-frame clones, though not all of them. The table has about 62,000 clones, 60% to 80% seen once. The CDR3 extends over 15 amino acids. V was pared by 1 base and J by 8 bases, with 8 bases of the junction left unmatched. The germline CDR1 and CDR2 sequences are SGHTA and FQGNSA. This specimen consisted of peripheral blood, obtained from a patient treated with radiotherapy plus ipilimumab. The chain carries TRBV7-2 and TRBJ1-2; 9 bases fit TRBD1. The clonotype comes from a human donor with non-small cell lung cancer who had a complete response to radiotherapy plus ipilimumab. The CDR3 region is CASSLDGTGPWGYTF. The CDR3 nucleotides are TGTGCCAGCAGCTTAGATGGGACAGGGCCGTGGGGCTACACCTTC. Supplemented by reference TRBV7-2 and TRBJ1-2, the full variable domain reads GAGVSQSPSNKVTEKGKDVELRCDPISGHTALYWYRQSLGQGLEFLIYFQGNSAPDKSGLPSDRFSAERTGGSVSTLTIQRTQQEDSAVYLCASSLDGTGPWGYTFGSGTRLTVV.